The following is a T cell receptor (beta chain) sequence with its context. This clone was detected only a few times. Its antigen remains undetermined. No much larger clone is present one base from it, and per-base qualities are unavailable. V has 2 bases trimmed and J has 5 bases trimmed; junction bases matching no gene number 11. The CDR3 measures 18 amino acids from cysteine to phenylalanine. The entry retains the CDR3 DNA only, 54 bases that are in frame from base 1. CDR1 MNHEY and CDR2 SVGEGT are derived from the germline V gene. Read against the paper, the sample's time point label means: about 28 days (+/-7) after the second vaccine dose. This sample's treatment or condition label indicates: meningococcal conjugate vaccine given as trial control. The vaccinee samples were drawn from two UK trials, COV001 and COV002, one of which was a single-blind randomized controlled phase 2/3 trial testing AZD1222 (ChAdOx1 nCoV-19) in healthy adults. For TCRbeta chain sequencing, PBMC samples were collected from trial participants at day 0 and at day 28 after the second dose.

The data originate from a study of T cell responses to AZD1222 COVID-19 vaccine (dated by TCRdb to the early 2020s). In the study overall: A total of about 230 trial participants underwent TCR sequencing, of whom 207 received two doses of AZD1222 and some 25 received two doses of the MenACWY control vaccine. Trial participants were enrolled by age into 18-55, 56-69 and 70-plus year subgroups, with approximately 150, 28 and 58 TCR-sequenced participants respectively.

General findings and caveats noted by the study authors: Most participants were white British and females outnumbered males, and the authors suggested that clonal diversity may have been underestimated. Because no samples from the day 14 peak response were available, repertoires could be characterized only after the peak T cell response. Conclusions about previously exposed vaccinees were limited because only 5 or 6 AZD1222 recipients were SARS-CoV-2 seropositive at baseline. The 56-69-year group was small, and its depth increase did not reach significance, likely because of low power. After two AZD1222 doses, both the breadth and the depth of spike-specific TCRs were significantly higher than at day 0 and than in MenACWY recipients. The vaccine-associated CD4 TCRs covered the entire spike protein, and the dominant responses fell in regions 160-218 and 743-854. Reportedly, close to half of the unique spike-specific TCRs recognized epitopes lying outside the regions that are mutated in the B.1.351 and B.1.1.7 variants.

The CDR3 regions of human TCRbeta chains were subjected to immunosequencing. Per the source publication's procedure: TCRs in the repertoires were compared against a reference library of SARS-CoV-2-specific TCRs that had been generated with the MIRA antigen-specificity platform. Breadth was defined as the fraction of unique TCRs that were SARS-CoV-2-associated. Depth was defined as the fraction of total T cells that were SARS-CoV-2-associated. Using the MIRA data, every spike-specific TCR was mapped to the spike region that the TCR reacted to and assigned to either a CD4 or a CD8 class. Log10-transformed breadth and depth values were compared by one-way ANOVA with Sidak's multiple comparisons tests. TCRdb retrieved this table from immuneACCESS and kept in-frame rearrangements only. Not all clones are present; in checked studies, unresolved V genes account for under half, and no reason is known for the remainder. The DNA gave D and trimming, while V, J and clone size come from that table. The sample has about 66,000 clones on record, more than 70% of them singletons. Around 4.4% of the sample is in the top ten clones.

The material sequenced was peripheral blood, taken 28 days after the second dose of the MenACWY control vaccine. The rearranged segments are TRBV6-2 or TRBV6-3 and TRBJ2-7; 14 of the junction bases match TRBD2. This clonotype was obtained from an adult who received the MenACWY meningococcal vaccine as a control. CDR3 reads: CASSYPGLAGGGFHEQYF. The DNA reads TGTGCCAGCAGTTACCCTGGACTAGCGGGAGGCGGATTCCACGAGCAGTACTTC.